Each of the 30 T cell receptor beta chains below was sequenced from the same sample in a study of blood T cells in healthy people across ages. Using a J-beta primer mix together with a sample-barcoded 5' primer, a second PCR was run for roughly 7 to 12 cycles. TCRdb used MiXCR to reprocess the 5' RACE reads, holding one entry per CDR3 protein. The repertoire holds 1.5 million to 2 million distinct CDR3 sequences, with more than 35% as singletons. Material for sequencing was blood. The source of these receptors is a human donor in good health.

This chain connects TRBV5-6 to TRBJ2-5; D unresolved. The germline V gene has CDR1 SGHDT and CDR2 YYEEEE. The CDR3 loop spans 14 amino acids. The V gene lost 0 bases and the J gene lost 1 base, with 7 bases spanning the gap. The CDR3 region has the DNA TGTGCCAGCAGCTTGGTTCTAGTCCAAGAGACCCAGTACTTC. Residues: CASSLVLVQETQYF.

In this sample, this clonotype turned up a few times. This chain connects TRBV24-1 to TRBJ2-3; D ambiguous. This CDR3 contains 16 residues. V dropped 4 bases and J dropped 1 base, with 14 bases sitting between them. The germline V gene encodes CDR1 KGHDR and CDR2 SFDVKD. The CDR3 DNA sequence: TGTGCCACCAGTGACCCGACGCGAGGACGCACAGATACGCAGTATTTT. It codes for CATSDPTRGRTDTQYF.

This clonotype was found a few times. J is TRBJ2-1 and V is TRBV24-1, with 7 bases lining up with TRBD1. CDR1 is KGHDR and CDR2 is SFDVKD in the germline V gene. V lost 1 base and J lost 6; bases outside the gene matches: 5. The CDR3 has 15 amino acids. CDR3 DNA sequence: TGTGCCACCAGTGATTTCAGACAGGGCGTCAATGAGCAGTTCTTC. This gives the protein CATSDFRQGVNEQFF.

This clonotype has only a few counts. This chain uses TRBV29-1 with TRBJ2-7; 9 positions agree with TRBD2. V was pared by 6 bases and J by 1 base, with 1 base of the junction left unmatched. Germline CDR1 reads SQVTM; CDR2 reads ANQGSEA. This CDR3 is built from 12 residues. CDR3 loop: CSVRGGSYEQYF. The CDR3 nucleotides read TGCAGCGTGCGGGGGGGTTCCTACGAGCAGTACTTC.

As regards this clonotype: One end of the junction fails to match germline, which may point to a read error. The rearrangement uses TRBV5-1 and TRBJ2-7, with D uncertain. CDR1 and CDR2 from the germline V gene are SGHRS and YFSETQ. The CDR3 consists of 15 residues. This chain's CDR3 is CARSFNSAATYEQYF. The CDR3 DNA sequence: TGCGCCCGCAGCTTCAATTCTGCAGCCACCTACGAGCAGTACTTC.

The rearrangement uses TRBV12-3 or TRBV12-4 and TRBJ2-1; 8 bases map to TRBD1. Germline trimming cut 7 bases from V and 0 bases from J; bases unmatched to any gene: 11. CDR3 length equals 17 residues. The CDR3 bases are TGTGCCAGCACCGGGACAGGCGACCTAACCTCCTACAATGAGCAGTTCTTC. As protein: CASTGTGDLTSYNEQFF.

This clonotype was counted only a few times. The junction differs from germline at one of its ends, possibly a read error. This chain links TRBV20-1 with TRBJ2-1; D is uncertain. This CDR3 is built from 14 residues. CDR1 is DFQATT and CDR2 is SNEGSKA in the germline V gene (reference sequence). The CDR3 nucleotides read TGCAGCGCTAGTTCGCGATCCTCCTACAATGAGCAGTTCTTC. As protein: CSASSRSSYNEQFF.

This clonotype has ten or more counts. The chain is built from TRBV11-2 and TRBJ2-5; no reliable D call. Germline V lookup: CDR1 SGHAT, CDR2 FQNNGV. The CDR3 loop spans 12 amino acids. V was shortened by 3 bases and J by 4 bases, with 6 bases between the two germline ends. The CDR3 here is CASSLSTETQYF. The CDR3 DNA is TGTGCCAGCAGCTTGTCTACAGAGACCCAGTACTTC. Using reference TRBV11-2 and TRBJ2-5 for the parts outside the CDR3, the full variable domain is EAGVAQSPRYKIIEKRQSVAFWCNPISGHATLYWYQQILGQGPKLLIQFQNNGVVDDSQLPKDRFSAERLKGVDSTLKIQPAKLEDSAVYLCASSLSTETQYFGPGTRLLVL.

This clonotype has a handful of counts. The CDR3 DNA reads as TGTGCCAGCAGCCCAGGGAGAGCCCTTGCCTACGAGCAGTACTTC. Protein sequence: CASSPGRALAYEQYF. The rearrangement uses TRBV28 and TRBJ2-7; D could derive from TRBD1 or TRBD2 (5 bases each). V was clipped by 6 bases and J by 2 bases, with 17 bases between them. The germline V gene has CDR1 MDHEN and CDR2 SYDVKM. This CDR3 region has 15 residues.

The chain carries TRBV4-3 and TRBJ2-3; TRBD2 agrees at 11 bases. The CDR3 consists of 16 residues. Germline loops: CDR1 LGHNA, CDR2 YSLEER. V was pared by 4 bases and J by 6 bases, with 9 bases of the junction left unmatched. In nucleotides, the CDR3 is TGCGCCAGCAGCCCGTTAGCGGGGGGGAGGTGGGATACGCAGTATTTT. Its translation: CASSPLAGGRWDTQYF.

This chain links TRBV10-3 with TRBJ1-1; no definite D call. With 0 bases removed from V and 5 bases from J, the gap between germline ends came to 16 bases. Germline V lookup: CDR1 ENHRY, CDR2 SYGVKD. The CDR3 spans 16 residues. The CDR3 spells CAISESPWGGKTEAFF. The DNA of the CDR3 is TGTGCCATCAGTGAGTCACCTTGGGGAGGGAAGACTGAAGCTTTCTTT.

The chain links TRBV19 to TRBJ2-3; 12 bases are shared with TRBD2. The CDR3 has 16 amino acids. Germline V lookup: CDR1 LNHDA, CDR2 SQIVND (reference sequence). The junction had 5 bases not matched to a gene; V was cut back by 3 bases and J by 4 bases. CDR3 sequence: CASSMASGGAADTQYF. The CDR3 coding sequence is TGTGCCAGTAGTATGGCTAGCGGGGGGGCAGCAGATACGCAGTATTTT.

The CDR3 DNA sequence: TGCAGTGCTAGAGATGGGCGGCGGGGGGGCCGGAATGAGCAGTTCTTC. It codes for CSARDGRRGGRNEQFF. The rearrangement joins TRBV20-1 to TRBJ2-1, with 9 bases that match TRBD2. This CDR3 has 16 residues. Germline V gives CDR1 DFQATT, CDR2 SNEGSKA (reference sequence). With 0 bases clipped from V and 7 bases from J, the junction kept 10 bases outside the gene matches.

The genes are TRBV20-1 and TRBJ2-7, with D maybe TRBD1 (6 bases). Germline values: CDR1 DFQATT, CDR2 SNEGSKA (reference sequence). Trimming removed 1 base at V and 0 bases at J, with 10 bases between. The CDR3 contains 14 residues. CDR3 sequence: CSARAGTPSYEQYF. The CDR3 nucleotides read TGCAGTGCTAGAGCCGGGACACCCTCCTACGAGCAGTACTTC.

This clonotype was picked up a small number of times. Here the CDR3 reads CASSDWDEQFF. As DNA, the CDR3 is TGTGCCAGCAGTGACTGGGATGAGCAGTTCTTC. The J gene is TRBJ2-1, the V gene TRBV6-1; D remains ambiguous. The CDR3 runs 11 residues. V was trimmed by 3 bases and J by 8 bases, leaving 5 bases between them. Germline V gene lookup returns CDR1 MNHNS and CDR2 SASEGT.

The chain has TRBV27 and TRBJ1-5; D remains unclear. The J call may be mistaken, given a closer DNA end match to TRBJ2-3. Germline loops: CDR1 MNHEY, CDR2 SMNVEV (reference sequence). CDR3 length equals 13 residues. CDR3 coding DNA: TGTGCCAGCAGTGGCAACCCTAATCAGCCCCAGTATTTT. Translated: CASSGNPNQPQYF.

The chain employs TRBV7-2 and TRBJ2-3; 7 nucleotides align to TRBD2. V dropped 1 base and J dropped 7; count of bases not matched to a gene: 5. Germline CDR1 and CDR2: SGHTA and FQGNSA. The CDR3 loop spans 14 amino acids. CDR3 in amino acids: CASSLDPLAHTQYF. CDR3 nucleotides: TGTGCCAGCAGCTTAGACCCACTAGCGCATACGCAGTATTTT.

This clonotype occurred a few times. The V gene is TRBV7-9, the J gene TRBJ2-1; a weak D match, TRBD1 (6 bases). Trimming took 2 bases from V and 8 from J, leaving 16 bases between them. The CDR3 is 15 amino acids. Germline lookup yields CDR1 SEHNR and CDR2 FQNEAQ (reference sequence). In DNA, the CDR3 is TGTGCCAGCAGCTTACGTTACGGGACACGGGATGAGCAGTTCTTC. Protein product: CASSLRYGTRDEQFF.

The chain joins TRBV6-6 to TRBJ1-5, with D uncertain. V lost 0 bases and J 1 base, leaving 10 bases between the germline ends. The CDR3 has 16 amino acids. Germline-derived CDR1 and CDR2 are MNHNY and SVGAGI (reference sequence). The CDR3: CASSYSVRHSNQPQHF. Here the CDR3 DNA reads TGTGCCAGCAGTTACTCTGTAAGACACAGCAATCAGCCCCAGCATTTT.

The gene calls are TRBV7-9 and TRBJ2-7; D is unclear. The DNA end is a closer match to TRBJ2-4, so the J assignment may be wrong. In germline, CDR1 is SEHNR, CDR2 FQNEAQ (reference sequence). This CDR3 is 16 amino acids long. CDR3: CASSSPELLGKNIQYF. The CDR3 DNA is TGTGCCAGCAGCTCACCAGAGTTATTAGGCAAAAACATTCAGTACTTC.

This chain links TRBV4-2 with TRBJ1-4; weak D call: TRBD1 (6 bases). Germline assignment: CDR1 LGHNA and CDR2 YNFKEQ. The CDR3 is 14 residues long. With 3 bases removed from V and 8 bases from J, the gap between germline ends came to 13 bases. The CDR3 nucleotides read TGTGCCAGCAGCCAGGATGGACAGATAGAAAAACTGTTTTTT. Protein: CASSQDGQIEKLFF.

The V and J genes are TRBV7-2 and TRBJ2-7, with 7 bases fitting TRBD1. The CDR3 spans 14 residues. Germline loops: CDR1 SGHTA, CDR2 FQGNSA. V lost 5 bases, J lost 1 base, and 5 bases stayed unmatched. CDR3 DNA: TGTGCCAGCAGCCCCCAGACAGGGTCCTACGAGCAGTACTTC. Its protein product is CASSPQTGSYEQYF. Filled out from reference TRBV7-2 and TRBJ2-7, the complete variable domain reads GAGVSQSPSNKVTEKGKDVELRCDPISGHTALYWYRQSLGQGLEFLIYFQGNSAPDKSGLPSDRFSAERTGGSVSTLTIQRTQQEDSAVYLCASSPQTGSYEQYFGPGTRLTVT.

This clonotype was observed a few times. The genes are TRBV29-1 and TRBJ1-1, with D unresolved. The CDR3 runs 11 residues. Trimming cost V 3 bases and J 2 bases, with 4 bases left between them. Germline V gene data show CDR1 as SQVTM and CDR2 as ANQGSEA. The CDR3 region is CSVDSNTEAFF. CDR3 DNA sequence: TGCAGCGTTGACAGTAACACTGAAGCTTTCTTT.

This sequence joins TRBV9 and TRBJ1-1; tentative D call: TRBD1 (6 bases). This CDR3 spans 14 amino acids. The germline V and J ends were trimmed by 0 bases and 4 bases, with 10 bases remaining between them. Germline V gene data show CDR1 as SGDLS and CDR2 as YYNGEE. The CDR3 sequence: CASSVATGFTEAFF. Here the CDR3 DNA reads TGTGCCAGCAGCGTAGCAACAGGGTTCACTGAAGCTTTCTTT.

The CDR3, as DNA: TGTGCCAGCAGTTCCATGACCCCAGAGCAGTTCTTC. It encodes CASSSMTPEQFF. The chain joins TRBV28 to TRBJ2-1; no firm D call. The length of the CDR3 is 12 residues. Trimming took 4 bases from V and 10 from J, leaving 11 bases between them. CDR1 is MDHEN and CDR2 is SYDVKM in the germline V gene. Full variable domain (missing parts from reference TRBV28 and TRBJ2-1): DVKVTQSSRYLVKRTGEKVFLECVQDMDHENMFWYRQDPGLGLRLIYFSYDVKMKEKGDIPEGYSVSREKKERFSLILESASTNQTSMYLCASSSMTPEQFFGPGTRLTVL.

The chain uses TRBV5-6 and TRBJ2-5; 9 bases are a match to TRBD1. The length of the CDR3 is 13 residues. Looked up from germline, CDR1 is SGHDT and CDR2 is YYEEEE. The J segment lost 5 bases and the V segment lost 6 bases, leaving 5 bases of the junction unmatched. The CDR3 bases are TGTGCCAGCAACTACAGGGGGCTGGAGACCCAGTACTTC. Translation gives CASNYRGLETQYF. Full variable domain (rest looked up from reference TRBV5-6 and TRBJ2-5): DAGVTQSPTHLIKTRGQQVTLRCSPKSGHDTVSWYQQALGQGPQFIFQYYEEEERQRGNFPDRFSGHQFPNYSSELNVNALLLGDSALYLCASNYRGLETQYFGPGTRLLVL.

J is TRBJ1-2 and V is TRBV7-9, with D perhaps matching TRBD1 (5 bases). V lost 5 bases, J lost 0 bases, and 19 bases lay in between. Germline lookup yields CDR1 SEHNR and CDR2 FQNEAQ (reference sequence). The CDR3 is 17 residues long. The CDR3 DNA follows: TGTGCCAGCAGCGCGCGGGGCGTGGGGGTAGCTAACTATGGCTACACCTTC. Its protein product is CASSARGVGVANYGYTF.

The DNA for the CDR3 is TGCAGCGGGGAGAAACAGGGTTTTTACAATGAGCAGTTCTTC. It codes for CSGEKQGFYNEQFF. This sequence joins TRBV29-1 and TRBJ2-1, with D possibly being TRBD1 (6 bases). CDR3 length: 14 residues. Germline-derived CDR1 and CDR2 are SQVTM and ANQGSEA. The V gene lost 7 bases and the J gene lost 4 bases, with 17 bases spanning the gap.

This clonotype was counted between two and nine times. The rearrangement uses TRBV4-1 and TRBJ1-6, with TRBD1 identical over 10 bases. Germline CDR1 is MGHRA and CDR2 is YSYEKL. Trimming removed 1 base from V and 9 bases from J; junction bases left unmatched: 21. The CDR3 sequence is 21 residues long. CDR3 amino acids: CASSQVWVPGQGIRGRSPLHF. The DNA of the CDR3 is TGCGCCAGCAGCCAAGTTTGGGTCCCGGGACAGGGGATCCGTGGTCGTTCACCCCTCCACTTT.

V gene TRBV6-5 combines with J gene TRBJ1-2; 9 bases are shared with TRBD1. With 5 bases clipped from V and 9 bases from J, the junction kept 4 bases outside the gene matches. The CDR3 covers 12 residues. The germline V gene has CDR1 MNHEY and CDR2 SVGAGI. CDR3 nucleotide sequence: TGTGCCAGCAGTAGGACAGGGGATAGCTACACCTTC. Encoded protein: CASSRTGDSYTF.